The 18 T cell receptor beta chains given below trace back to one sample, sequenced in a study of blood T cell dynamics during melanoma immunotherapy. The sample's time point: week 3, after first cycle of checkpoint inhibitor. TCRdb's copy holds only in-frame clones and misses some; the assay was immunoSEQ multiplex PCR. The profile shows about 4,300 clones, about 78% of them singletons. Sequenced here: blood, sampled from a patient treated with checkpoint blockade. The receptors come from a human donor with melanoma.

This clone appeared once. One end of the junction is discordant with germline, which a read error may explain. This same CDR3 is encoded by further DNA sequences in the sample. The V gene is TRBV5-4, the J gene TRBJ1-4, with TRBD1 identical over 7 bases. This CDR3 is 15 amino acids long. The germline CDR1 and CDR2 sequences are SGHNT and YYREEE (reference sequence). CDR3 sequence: CASSQNRGIDEKLFF. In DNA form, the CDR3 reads TGTGCCAGCAGCCAGAACAGGGGCATTGATGAAAAACTGTTTTTC.

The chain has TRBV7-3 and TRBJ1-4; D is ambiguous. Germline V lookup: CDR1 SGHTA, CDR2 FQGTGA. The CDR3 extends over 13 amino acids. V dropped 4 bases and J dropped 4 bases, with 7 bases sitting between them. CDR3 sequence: CASSWELNEKLFF. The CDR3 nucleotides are TGTGCCAGCAGCTGGGAGCTTAATGAAAAACTGTTTTTT.

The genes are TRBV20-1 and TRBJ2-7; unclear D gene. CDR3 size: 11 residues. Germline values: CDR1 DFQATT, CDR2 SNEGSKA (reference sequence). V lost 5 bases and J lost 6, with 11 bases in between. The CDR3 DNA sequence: TGCAGTGCTCGCCCCGGACGCGAGCAGTACTTC. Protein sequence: CSARPGREQYF.

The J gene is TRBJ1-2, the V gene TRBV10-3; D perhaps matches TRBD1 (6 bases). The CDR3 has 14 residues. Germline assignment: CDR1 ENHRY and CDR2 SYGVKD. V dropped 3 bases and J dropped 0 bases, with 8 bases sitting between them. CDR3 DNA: TGTGCCATCAGTGAACGGGGGCCTAACTATGGCTACACCTTC. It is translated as CAISERGPNYGYTF.

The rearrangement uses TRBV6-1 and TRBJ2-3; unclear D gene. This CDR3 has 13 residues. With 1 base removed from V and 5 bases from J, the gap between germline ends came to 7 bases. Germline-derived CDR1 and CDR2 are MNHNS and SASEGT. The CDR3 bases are TGTGCCAGCAGTGAAGTTTGGCTAGATACGCAGTATTTT. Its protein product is CASSEVWLDTQYF.

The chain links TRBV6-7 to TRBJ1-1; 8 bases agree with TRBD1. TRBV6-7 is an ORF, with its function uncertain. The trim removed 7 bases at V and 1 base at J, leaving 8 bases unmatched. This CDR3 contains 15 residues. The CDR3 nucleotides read TGTGCCAGCAAGATACCGGGACAGGCGAACACTGAAGCTTTCTTT. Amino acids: CASKIPGQANTEAFF.

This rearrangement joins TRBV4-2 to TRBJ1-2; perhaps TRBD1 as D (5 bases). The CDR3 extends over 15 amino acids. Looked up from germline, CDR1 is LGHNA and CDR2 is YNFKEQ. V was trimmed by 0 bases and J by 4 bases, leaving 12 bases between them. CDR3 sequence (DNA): TGTGCCAGCAGCCAAGACCTAGAAGGGGTCTATGGCTACACCTTC. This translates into CASSQDLEGVYGYTF.

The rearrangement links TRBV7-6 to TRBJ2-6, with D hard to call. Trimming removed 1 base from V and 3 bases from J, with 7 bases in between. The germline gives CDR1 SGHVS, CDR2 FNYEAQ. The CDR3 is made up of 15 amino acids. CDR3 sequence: CASSLGSNGANVLTF. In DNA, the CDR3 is TGTGCCAGCAGCTTAGGGTCCAATGGGGCCAACGTCCTGACTTTC.

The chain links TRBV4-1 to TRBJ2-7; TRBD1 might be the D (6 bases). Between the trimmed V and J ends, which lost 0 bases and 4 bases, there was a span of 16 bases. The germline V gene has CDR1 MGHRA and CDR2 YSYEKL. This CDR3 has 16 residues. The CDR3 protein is CASSQDRGDRPYEQYF. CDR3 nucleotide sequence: TGCGCCAGCAGCCAAGATCGGGGAGACAGGCCTTACGAGCAGTACTTC.

The CDR3: CAWMDFGNTIYF. The CDR3 bases are TGTGCCTGGATGGACTTCGGAAACACCATATATTTT. The rearrangement uses TRBV30 and TRBJ1-3; D unclear. The germline gives CDR1 GTSNPN, CDR2 SVGIG (reference sequence). V shed 4 bases and J shed 4 bases, with 8 bases lying between them. CDR3 length: 12 amino acids.

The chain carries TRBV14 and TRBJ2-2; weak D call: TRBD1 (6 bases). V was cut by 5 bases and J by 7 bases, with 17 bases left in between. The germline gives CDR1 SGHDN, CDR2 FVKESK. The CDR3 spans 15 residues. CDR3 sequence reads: CASSIMQGMNGELFF. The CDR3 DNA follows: TGTGCCAGCAGCATTATGCAGGGGATGAACGGGGAGCTGTTTTTT.

CDR3 in amino acids: CASSQADVGSLEQYF. DNA of the CDR3: TGCGCCAGCAGCCAAGCGGACGTAGGGTCCCTCGAGCAGTACTTC. This chain joins TRBV4-1 and TRBJ2-7; D gene uncertain. The CDR3 spans 15 residues. The V gene lost 1 base and the J gene lost 6 bases, with 16 bases spanning the gap. Germline V gene sequence: CDR1 MGHRA, CDR2 YSYEKL.

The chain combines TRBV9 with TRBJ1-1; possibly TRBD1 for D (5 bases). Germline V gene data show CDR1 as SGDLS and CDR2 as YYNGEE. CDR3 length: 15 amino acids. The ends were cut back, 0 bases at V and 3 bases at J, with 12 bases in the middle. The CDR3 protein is CASSVGVGPYTEAFF. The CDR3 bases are TGTGCCAGCAGCGTAGGAGTGGGGCCCTACACTGAAGCTTTCTTT.

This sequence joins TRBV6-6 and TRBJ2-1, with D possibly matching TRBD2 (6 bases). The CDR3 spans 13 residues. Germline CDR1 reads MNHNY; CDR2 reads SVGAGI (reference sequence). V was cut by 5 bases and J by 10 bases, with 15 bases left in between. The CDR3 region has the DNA TGTGCCAGCAGTCGGGACTCCCTCAGGGAGCAGTTCTTC. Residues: CASSRDSLREQFF.

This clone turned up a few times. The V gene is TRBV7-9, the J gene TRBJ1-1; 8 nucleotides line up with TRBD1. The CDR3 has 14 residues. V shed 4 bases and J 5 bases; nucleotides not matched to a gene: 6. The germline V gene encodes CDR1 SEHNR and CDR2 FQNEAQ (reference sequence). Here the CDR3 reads CASSSTGGRTEAFF. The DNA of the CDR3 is TGTGCCAGCAGCTCCACAGGGGGAAGGACTGAAGCTTTCTTT.

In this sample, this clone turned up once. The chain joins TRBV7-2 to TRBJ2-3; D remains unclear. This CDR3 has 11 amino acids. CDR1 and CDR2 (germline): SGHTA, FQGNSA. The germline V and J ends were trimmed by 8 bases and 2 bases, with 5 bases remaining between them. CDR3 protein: CASGTTDTQYF. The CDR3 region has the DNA TGTGCCAGCGGCACCACAGATACGCAGTATTTT.

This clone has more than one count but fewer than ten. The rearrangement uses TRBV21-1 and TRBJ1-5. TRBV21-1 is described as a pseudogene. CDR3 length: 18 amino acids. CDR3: CASSSLRRGHSLNQPQHF. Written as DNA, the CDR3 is TGTGCCAGCAGCTCCTTAAGGCGGGGACACTCCTTAAATCAGCCCCAGCATTTT.

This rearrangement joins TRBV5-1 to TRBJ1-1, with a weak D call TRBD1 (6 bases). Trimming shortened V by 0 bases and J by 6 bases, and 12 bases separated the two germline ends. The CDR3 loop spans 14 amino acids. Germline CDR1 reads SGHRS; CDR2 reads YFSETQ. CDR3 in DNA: TGCGCCAGCAGCTTGGGGGCAGGGGCGGCTGAAGCTTTCTTT. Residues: CASSLGAGAAEAFF.